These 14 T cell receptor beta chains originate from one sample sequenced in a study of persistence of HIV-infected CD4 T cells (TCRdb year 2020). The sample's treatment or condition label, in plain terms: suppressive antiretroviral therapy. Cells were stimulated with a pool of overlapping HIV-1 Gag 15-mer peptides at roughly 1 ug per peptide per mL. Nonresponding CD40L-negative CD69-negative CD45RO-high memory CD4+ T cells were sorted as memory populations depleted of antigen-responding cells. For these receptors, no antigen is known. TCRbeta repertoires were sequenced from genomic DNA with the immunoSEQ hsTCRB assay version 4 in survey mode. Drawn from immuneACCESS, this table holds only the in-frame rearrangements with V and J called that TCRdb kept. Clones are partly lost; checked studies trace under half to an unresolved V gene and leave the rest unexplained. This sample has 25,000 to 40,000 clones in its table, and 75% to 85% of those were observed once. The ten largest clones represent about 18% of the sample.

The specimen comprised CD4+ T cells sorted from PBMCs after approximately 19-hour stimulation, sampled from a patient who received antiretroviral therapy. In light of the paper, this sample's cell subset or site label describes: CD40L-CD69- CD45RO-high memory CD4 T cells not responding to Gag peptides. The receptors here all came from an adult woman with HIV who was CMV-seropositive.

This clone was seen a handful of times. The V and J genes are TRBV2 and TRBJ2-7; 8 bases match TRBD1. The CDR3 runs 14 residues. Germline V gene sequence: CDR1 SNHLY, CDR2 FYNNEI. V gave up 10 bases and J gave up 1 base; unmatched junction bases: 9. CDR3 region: CATGQGVLSYEQYF. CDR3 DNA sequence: TGTGCCACAGGACAGGGTGTATTGTCCTACGAGCAGTACTTC.

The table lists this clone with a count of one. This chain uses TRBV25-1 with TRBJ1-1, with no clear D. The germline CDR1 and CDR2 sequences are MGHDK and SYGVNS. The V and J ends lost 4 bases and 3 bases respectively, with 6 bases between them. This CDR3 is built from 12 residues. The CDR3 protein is CASSARDTEAFF. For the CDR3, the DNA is TGTGCCAGCAGTGCCCGGGACACTGAAGCTTTCTTT.

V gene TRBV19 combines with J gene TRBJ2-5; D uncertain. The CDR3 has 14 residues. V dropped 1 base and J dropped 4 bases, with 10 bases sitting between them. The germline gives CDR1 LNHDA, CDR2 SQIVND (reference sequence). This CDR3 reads CASSIGGSGETQYF. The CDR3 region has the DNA TGTGCCAGTAGTATAGGTGGTTCGGGAGAGACCCAGTACTTC. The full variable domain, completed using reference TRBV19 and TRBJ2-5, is DGGITQSPKYLFRKEGQNVTLSCEQNLNHDAMYWYRQDPGQGLRLIYYSQIVNDFQKGDIAEGYSVSREKKESFPLTVTSAQKNPTAFYLCASSIGGSGETQYFGPGTRLLVL.

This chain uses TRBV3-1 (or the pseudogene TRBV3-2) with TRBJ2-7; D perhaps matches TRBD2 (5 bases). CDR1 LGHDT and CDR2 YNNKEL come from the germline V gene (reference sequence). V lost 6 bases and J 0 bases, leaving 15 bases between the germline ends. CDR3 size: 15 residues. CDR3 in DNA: TGTGCCAGCAGTGGACCGGGAAGGAGCTCCTACGAGCAGTACTTC. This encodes CASSGPGRSSYEQYF.

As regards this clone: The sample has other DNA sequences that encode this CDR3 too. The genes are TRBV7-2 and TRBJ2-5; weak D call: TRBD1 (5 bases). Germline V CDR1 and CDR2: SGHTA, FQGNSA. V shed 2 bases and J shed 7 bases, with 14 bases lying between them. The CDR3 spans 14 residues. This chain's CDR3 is CASSLNRPQGTQYF. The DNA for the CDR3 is TGTGCCAGCAGCTTAAATAGGCCCCAGGGGACCCAGTACTTC.

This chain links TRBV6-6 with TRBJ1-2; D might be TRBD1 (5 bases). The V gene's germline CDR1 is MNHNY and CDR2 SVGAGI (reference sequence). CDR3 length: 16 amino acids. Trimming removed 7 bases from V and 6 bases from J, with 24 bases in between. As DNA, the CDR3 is TGTGCCAGCATCGCACTCGCCTCCGCAGGGTCTAATGGCTACACCTTC. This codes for CASIALASAGSNGYTF.

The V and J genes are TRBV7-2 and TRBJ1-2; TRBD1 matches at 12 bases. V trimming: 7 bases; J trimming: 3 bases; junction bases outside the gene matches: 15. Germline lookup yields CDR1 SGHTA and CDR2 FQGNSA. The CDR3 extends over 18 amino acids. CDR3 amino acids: CASTSLGTGTGGYYGYTF. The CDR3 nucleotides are TGTGCCAGCACCTCGCTGGGGACCGGGACAGGGGGCTACTATGGCTACACCTTC. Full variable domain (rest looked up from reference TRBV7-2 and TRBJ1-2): GAGVSQSPSNKVTEKGKDVELRCDPISGHTALYWYRQSLGQGLEFLIYFQGNSAPDKSGLPSDRFSAERTGGSVSTLTIQRTQQEDSAVYLCASTSLGTGTGGYYGYTFGSGTRLTVV.

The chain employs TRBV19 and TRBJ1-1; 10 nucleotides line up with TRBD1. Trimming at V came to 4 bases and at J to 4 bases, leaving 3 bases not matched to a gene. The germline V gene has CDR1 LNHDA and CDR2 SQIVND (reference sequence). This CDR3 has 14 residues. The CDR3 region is CASSTGQGVTEAFF. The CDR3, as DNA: TGTGCCAGTAGTACCGGACAGGGGGTCACTGAAGCTTTCTTT.

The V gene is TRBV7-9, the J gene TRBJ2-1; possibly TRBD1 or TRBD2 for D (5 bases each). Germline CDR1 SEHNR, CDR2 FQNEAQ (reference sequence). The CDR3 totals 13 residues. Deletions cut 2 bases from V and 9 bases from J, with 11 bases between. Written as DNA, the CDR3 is TGTGCCAGCAGCTTAAATTCAGGGACTGAGCAGTTCTTC. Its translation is CASSLNSGTEQFF. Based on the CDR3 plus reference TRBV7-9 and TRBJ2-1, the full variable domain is DTGVSQNPRHKITKRGQNVTFRCDPISEHNRLYWYRQTLGQGPEFLTYFQNEAQLEKSRLLSDRFSAERPKGSFSTLEIQRTEQGDSAMYLCASSLNSGTEQFFGPGTRLTVL.

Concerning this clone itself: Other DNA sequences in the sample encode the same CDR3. The CDR3 DNA sequence: TGTGCCAGCAGTTACTCGCGACAGGGGTACACTGAAGCTTTCTTT. Translating it yields CASSYSRQGYTEAFF. This sequence joins TRBV6-5 and TRBJ1-1, with TRBD1 matching 8 bases. Germline CDR1 MNHEY, CDR2 SVGAGI. V dropped 0 bases and J dropped 3; count of bases not matched to a gene: 3. The CDR3 consists of 15 residues.

CDR3 loop: CASSYSSANKGYGYTF. In DNA form, the CDR3 reads TGTGCCAGCAGTTACTCGTCCGCGAACAAGGGGTATGGCTACACCTTC. The chain employs TRBV6-5 and TRBJ1-2; D possibly corresponds to TRBD1 (5 bases). The V end was cut by 0 bases, the J end by 5 bases, with 16 bases between. In germline, CDR1 is MNHEY, CDR2 SVGAGI. This CDR3 is 16 amino acids long.

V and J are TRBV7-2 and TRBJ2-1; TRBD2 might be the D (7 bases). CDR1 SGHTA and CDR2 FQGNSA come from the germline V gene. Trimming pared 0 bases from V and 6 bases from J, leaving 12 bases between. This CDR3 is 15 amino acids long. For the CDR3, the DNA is TGTGCCAGCAGCTTAGCGGGGGGGGCCTTCAATGAGCAGTTCTTC. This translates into CASSLAGGAFNEQFF.

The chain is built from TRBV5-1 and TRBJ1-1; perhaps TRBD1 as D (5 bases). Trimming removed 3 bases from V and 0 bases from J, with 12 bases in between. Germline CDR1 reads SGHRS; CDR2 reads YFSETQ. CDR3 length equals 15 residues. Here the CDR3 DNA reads TGCGCCAGCAGCTCTCGGGGGGTCATGAACACTGAAGCTTTCTTT. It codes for CASSSRGVMNTEAFF.

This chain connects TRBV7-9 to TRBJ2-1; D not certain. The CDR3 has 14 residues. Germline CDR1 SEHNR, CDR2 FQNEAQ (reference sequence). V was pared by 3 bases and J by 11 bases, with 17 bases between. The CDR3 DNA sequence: TGTGCCAGCAGCTTTGCCGGTCGGGCGAGTCAGCAGTTCTTC. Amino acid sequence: CASSFAGRASQQFF.